One and the same sample provided the 32 T cell receptor beta chains below, sequenced in a study of blood T cell repertoires in COVID-19. Libraries were prepared by immunoSEQ multiplex PCR; TCRdb keeps only in-frame clonotypes and omits some of them. Among 150,000 to 200,000 clones listed, around four fifths were seen once. Input material: peripheral blood. Source of these receptors: a man aged 70-80 years with active or convalescent COVID-19.

This clone was detected once. This chain links TRBV7-2 with TRBJ1-3; 9 bases map to TRBD1. Germline lookup yields CDR1 SGHTA and CDR2 FQGNSA. The CDR3 is 16 amino acids. J was trimmed by 8 bases and V by 5 bases; bases with no gene match: 13. CDR3 amino acids: CASSPKVGTGPYTIYF. The CDR3 DNA is TGTGCCAGCAGCCCGAAGGTCGGGACAGGGCCATACACCATATATTTT.

This chain connects TRBV7-9 to TRBJ1-1; D is unclear. This CDR3 has 13 residues. Germline V gene lookup returns CDR1 SEHNR and CDR2 FQNEAQ (reference sequence). V dropped 7 bases and J dropped 1 base, with 10 bases sitting between them. The chain's CDR3 is CASTIARNTEAFF. In nucleotides, the CDR3 is TGTGCCAGCACCATTGCCAGGAACACTGAAGCTTTCTTT.

The chain recombines TRBV19 with TRBJ2-2; 8 positions agree with TRBD1. Per the germline V gene, CDR1 is LNHDA and CDR2 is SQIVND (reference sequence). CDR3 length: 15 residues. With 5 bases clipped from V and 6 bases from J, the junction kept 8 bases outside the gene matches. Written as DNA, the CDR3 is TGTGCCAGTAGTCGAGACAGGGGTGGTTCCGGGGAGCTGTTTTTT. It is translated as CASSRDRGGSGELFF.

The rearrangement uses TRBV30 and TRBJ2-3; TRBD2 matches 7 bases. This CDR3 is 13 amino acids long. After removal of 8 bases from V and 5 bases from J, the junction contained 10 bases not matched to a gene. Looked up from germline, CDR1 is GTSNPN and CDR2 is SVGIG (reference sequence). CDR3 sequence: CAGGREFQDTQYF. CDR3 bases: TGTGCCGGTGGGCGGGAGTTCCAAGATACGCAGTATTTT.

The rearrangement links TRBV5-6 to TRBJ2-2; 8 bases line up with TRBD1. The CDR3 has 16 amino acids. V lost 2 bases, J lost 6 bases, and 9 bases stayed unmatched. The V gene's germline CDR1 is SGHDT and CDR2 YYEEEE. The CDR3: CASSLRPDRDAGELFF. The CDR3 DNA follows: TGTGCCAGCAGCTTACGACCGGACAGGGATGCCGGGGAGCTGTTTTTT.

This clone was seen a handful of times. The chain couples TRBV19 to TRBJ2-2, with 11 bases matching TRBD2. The CDR3 spans 15 residues. J gave up 5 bases and V 5 bases, and 4 bases lay outside the gene matches. Looked up from germline, CDR1 is LNHDA and CDR2 is SQIVND (reference sequence). CDR3 region: CASSLTSGRTGELFF. Here the CDR3 DNA reads TGTGCCAGTAGTCTTACTAGCGGGAGAACCGGGGAGCTGTTTTTT.

The J gene is TRBJ1-1, the V gene TRBV6-2 or TRBV6-3; 9 nucleotides align to TRBD1. Germline values: CDR1 MNHEY, CDR2 SVGEGT. CDR3 size: 17 residues. The junction had 12 bases not matched to a gene; V was cut back by 2 bases and J by 5 bases. The CDR3 reads CASSYPNIGTGLTEAFF. In nucleotides, the CDR3 is TGTGCCAGCAGTTACCCGAACATCGGGACAGGGTTAACTGAAGCTTTCTTT.

V gene TRBV7-2 combines with J gene TRBJ1-1; D ambiguous. The CDR3 consists of 13 residues. CDR1 SGHTA and CDR2 FQGNSA come from the germline V gene. Deletions cut 5 bases from V and 4 bases from J, with 11 bases between. The CDR3 spells CASSGSPGTEAFF. CDR3 in DNA: TGTGCCAGCAGCGGCTCCCCTGGCACTGAAGCTTTCTTT.

The CDR3 loop is CASSENAGGNSPLHF. CDR3 coding DNA: TGTGCCAGCAGTGAAAACGCGGGAGGTAATTCACCCCTCCACTTT. The gene calls are TRBV6-1 and TRBJ1-6; D not certain. V was cut by 2 bases and J by 6 bases, with 11 bases left in between. The V gene's germline CDR1 is MNHNS and CDR2 SASEGT. The CDR3 totals 15 residues.

This clone has more than one count but fewer than ten. The chain joins TRBV5-4 to TRBJ1-2; D gene ambiguous. From germline, CDR1 is SGHNT and CDR2 YYREEE (reference sequence). The V end was cut by 0 bases, the J end by 4 bases, with 13 bases between. CDR3 length: 15 amino acids. The DNA for the CDR3 is TGTGCCAGCAGCTTGGAAGTGGAGGACGTCTATGGCTACACCTTC. This sequence encodes CASSLEVEDVYGYTF.

The CDR3 loop reads CALTIAGPSYEQYF. The CDR3 bases are TGTGCCTTGACGATAGCGGGACCCTCCTACGAGCAGTACTTC. The V and J genes are TRBV30 and TRBJ2-7, with 8 positions matching TRBD2. This CDR3 comprises 14 residues. Germline V lookup: CDR1 GTSNPN, CDR2 SVGIG (reference sequence). Unmatched junction bases numbered 8, after V lost 7 bases and J lost 0 bases.

This clone has only one observation. The V gene is TRBV12-3 or TRBV12-4, the J gene TRBJ1-1; D ambiguous. This CDR3 comprises 13 residues. V dropped 11 bases and J dropped 1 base, with 14 bases sitting between them. This CDR3 is CASSSERNTEAFF. Here the CDR3 DNA reads TGTGCCTCTTCTTCGGAGCGGAACACTGAAGCTTTCTTT.

V gene TRBV5-6 combines with J gene TRBJ2-7; D may be TRBD2 (5 bases). V was trimmed by 6 bases and J by 0 bases, leaving 13 bases between them. The CDR3 sequence is 14 residues long. Germline CDR1 SGHDT, CDR2 YYEEEE. CDR3 amino acids: CASNNGLSSYEQYF. The CDR3, as DNA: TGTGCCAGCAATAATGGACTCAGCTCCTACGAGCAGTACTTC.

The chain combines TRBV6-5 with TRBJ2-5; D perhaps matches TRBD2 (5 bases). The CDR3 has 13 amino acids. The germline gives CDR1 MNHEY, CDR2 SVGAGI. Trimming pared 8 bases from V and 4 bases from J, leaving 14 bases between. The CDR3 region has the DNA TGTGCCAGCGCCTGGACTCGGTTAGAGACCCAGTACTTC. Its protein product is CASAWTRLETQYF.

This clone has a single count. The gene calls are TRBV7-2 and TRBJ2-2; D is undetermined. V lost 4 bases, J lost 4 bases, and 13 bases lay in between. CDR1 and CDR2 from the germline V gene are SGHTA and FQGNSA. This CDR3 is built from 15 residues. The CDR3 region has the DNA TGTGCCAGCAGCTCCCACGGGTCCCCCACCGGGGAGCTGTTTTTT. It codes for CASSSHGSPTGELFF.

This clone appeared a single time. The V call is TRBV2, the J call TRBJ1-2; tentatively, D is TRBD1 (5 bases). The V gene lost 2 bases and the J gene lost 5 bases, with 12 bases spanning the gap. This CDR3 spans 14 amino acids. Germline-derived CDR1 and CDR2 are SNHLY and FYNNEI. CDR3 in DNA: TGTGCCAGCAGTGAAATAGGGGAGGGGTATGGCTACACCTTC. This translates into CASSEIGEGYGYTF.

The chain recombines TRBV7-9 with TRBJ1-3; D is possibly TRBD1 (5 bases). From germline, CDR1 is SEHNR and CDR2 FQNEAQ (reference sequence). Trimming took off 2 bases at V and 9 bases at J, with 11 bases between the two ends. This CDR3 spans 13 amino acids. The CDR3 here is CASSLTDTATIYF. CDR3 nucleotides: TGTGCCAGCAGCTTAACGGACACAGCCACCATATATTTT. The whole variable domain, remainder taken from reference TRBV7-9 and TRBJ1-3, is DTGVSQNPRHKITKRGQNVTFRCDPISEHNRLYWYRQTLGQGPEFLTYFQNEAQLEKSRLLSDRFSAERPKGSFSTLEIQRTEQGDSAMYLCASSLTDTATIYFGEGSWLTVV.

This clone was picked up one time. The chain has TRBV6-2 or TRBV6-3 and TRBJ2-7; D possibly corresponds to TRBD2 (5 bases). The CDR3 runs to 14 residues. With 4 bases removed from V and 2 bases from J, the gap between germline ends came to 12 bases. Germline-derived CDR1 and CDR2 are MNHEY and SVGEGT. This CDR3 is CASSSDSLTYEQYF. DNA of the CDR3: TGTGCCAGCAGTTCGGACTCCTTAACCTACGAGCAGTACTTC.

This chain uses TRBV28 with TRBJ2-3; the D gene is possibly TRBD2 (6 bases). Germline CDR1 is MDHEN and CDR2 is SYDVKM. The CDR3 covers 13 residues. V was clipped by 7 bases and J by 3 bases, with 11 bases between them. The CDR3 sequence is CASTRRGTDTQYF. The DNA of the CDR3 is TGTGCCAGCACCCGACGGGGGACAGATACGCAGTATTTT. Supplemented by reference TRBV28 and TRBJ2-3, the full variable domain reads DVKVTQSSRYLVKRTGEKVFLECVQDMDHENMFWYRQDPGLGLRLIYFSYDVKMKEKGDIPEGYSVSREKKERFSLILESASTNQTSMYLCASTRRGTDTQYFGPGTRLTVL.

V and J are TRBV5-6 and TRBJ1-1, with TRBD1 matching over 7 bases. Per germline, CDR1 SGHDT and CDR2 YYEEEE. This CDR3 is 16 amino acids long. Trimming cost V 6 bases and J 0 bases; bases outside gene matches: 11. The CDR3 DNA sequence: TGTGCCAGCACCGGTTGGGGGACAGCCTTGAACACTGAAGCTTTCTTT. This translates into CASTGWGTALNTEAFF.

V gene TRBV19 combines with J gene TRBJ1-1; the D is unclear. The CDR3 loop spans 14 amino acids. V lost 3 bases, J lost 0 bases, and 8 bases lay in between. Germline values: CDR1 LNHDA, CDR2 SQIVND (reference sequence). CDR3 sequence: CASSIPTMNTEAFF. The CDR3, as DNA: TGTGCCAGTAGTATTCCGACAATGAACACTGAAGCTTTCTTT.

The V gene is TRBV6-2 or TRBV6-3, the J gene TRBJ2-1; maybe TRBD2 (6 bases). V gave up 5 bases and J gave up 2 bases, with 13 bases separating them. Germline lookup yields CDR1 MNHEY and CDR2 SVGEGT. The CDR3 consists of 15 residues. The CDR3 DNA follows: TGTGCCAGCAGTGCCCTAGCGACTACCTACAATGAGCAGTTCTTC. Protein: CASSALATTYNEQFF.

The chain recombines TRBV11-2 with TRBJ2-7; D may be TRBD1 (5 bases). The CDR3 covers 13 residues. Per germline, CDR1 SGHAT and CDR2 FQNNGV. The germline V and J ends were trimmed by 1 base and 2 bases, with 6 bases remaining between them. CDR3 sequence (DNA): TGTGCCAGCAGCTTAGGGGGCCCCTACGAGCAGTACTTC. Protein product: CASSLGGPYEQYF.

This chain joins TRBV5-1 and TRBJ1-2, with 7 bases lining up with TRBD1. This CDR3 comprises 14 residues. The germline CDR1 and CDR2 sequences are SGHRS and YFSETQ. Germline trimming cut 2 bases from V and 2 bases from J; bases unmatched to any gene: 3. DNA for the CDR3: TGCGCCAGCAGCTTCCAGACAGGGAACTATGGCTACACCTTC. It specifies CASSFQTGNYGYTF.

The chain combines TRBV7-9 with TRBJ1-2; D is unclear. Germline CDR1 is SEHNR and CDR2 is FQNEAQ (reference sequence). This CDR3 is built from 13 residues. Deletions cut 4 bases from V and 1 base from J, with 7 bases between. The CDR3 bases are TGTGCCAGCAGCTCCAGTATTAACTATGGCTACACCTTC. Translated: CASSSSINYGYTF.

This clone was found once. This chain links TRBV2 with TRBJ2-7; D is perhaps TRBD2 (5 bases). The germline gives CDR1 SNHLY, CDR2 FYNNEI. The CDR3 extends over 13 amino acids. V lost 5 bases to trimming and J lost 6 bases, with 14 bases between them. Written as DNA, the CDR3 is TGTGCCAGCAGTTCTGACCTCGGAGGCGAGCAGTACTTC. It translates to CASSSDLGGEQYF. The complete variable domain, with remaining parts taken from reference TRBV2 and TRBJ2-7, reads EPEVTQTPSHQVTQMGQEVILRCVPISNHLYFYWYRQILGQKVEFLVSFYNNEISEKSEIFDDQFSVERPDGSNFTLKIRSTKLEDSAMYFCASSSDLGGEQYFGPGTRLTVT.

As concerns this clone: Other nucleotide sequences from this sample produce the same CDR3. The rearrangement joins TRBV18 to TRBJ2-7; TRBD1 aligns across 8 bases. CDR1 is KGHSH, CDR2 LQKENI, per germline. The length of the CDR3 is 15 residues. After removal of 2 bases from V and 1 base from J, the junction contained 4 bases not matched to a gene. Here the CDR3 DNA reads TGTGCCAGCTCACCAAGACAGGGGTCTTCCTACGAGCAGTACTTC. Translation: CASSPRQGSSYEQYF.

The chain uses TRBV30 and TRBJ1-2; D unclear. The CDR3 covers 13 residues. Trimming removed 2 bases from V and 4 bases from J, with 11 bases in between. The V gene's germline CDR1 is GTSNPN and CDR2 SVGIG (reference sequence). CDR3 coding DNA: TGTGCCTGGAGTAGTGGAGGGATCTATGGCTACACCTTC. The encoded protein is CAWSSGGIYGYTF.

V and J are TRBV6-1 and TRBJ1-2; D not certain. Germline values: CDR1 MNHNS, CDR2 SASEGT. With 2 bases removed from V and 2 bases from J, the gap between germline ends came to 15 bases. CDR3 length: 16 amino acids. CDR3 DNA sequence: TGTGCCAGCAGTGAATACGAGCGCACCCTCAACTATGGCTACACCTTC. Amino acids: CASSEYERTLNYGYTF.

The rearrangement joins TRBV14 to TRBJ2-7; D perhaps matches TRBD1 (7 bases). From germline, CDR1 is SGHDN and CDR2 FVKESK. The CDR3 spans 13 residues. Between the trimmed V and J ends, which lost 2 bases and 6 bases, there was a span of 11 bases. The CDR3 loop reads CASSQLQGGEQYF. CDR3 bases: TGTGCCAGCAGCCAACTCCAGGGGGGCGAGCAGTACTTC.

Here the CDR3 reads CASSWTVALAKNIQYF. The CDR3 bases are TGTGCCAGCAGTTGGACAGTAGCTCTAGCCAAAAACATTCAGTACTTC. This chain connects TRBV6-5 to TRBJ2-4; maybe TRBD1 (6 bases). V was cut by 4 bases and J by 0 bases, with 13 bases left in between. This CDR3 has 16 amino acids. Germline V lookup: CDR1 MNHEY, CDR2 SVGAGI.

The chain combines TRBV28 with TRBJ2-7; D gene unclear. Trimming stripped 5 bases from V and 7 bases from J, with 9 bases between. Germline V gene sequence: CDR1 MDHEN, CDR2 SYDVKM. The CDR3 loop spans 11 amino acids. The CDR3 here is CASSASREQYF. In DNA form, the CDR3 reads TGTGCCAGCAGTGCCTCCCGGGAGCAGTACTTC.